Presented here are 5 T cell receptor beta chains from one specimen sequenced in a study of cytotoxic CD8 clonotypes in ibrutinib-treated CLL. This table comes from immunoSEQ multiplex PCR, and its TCRdb copy is limited to in-frame clones, with some not included. Found here are about 300,000 clones, 76% of them singletons; the top ten hold approximately 5.6%. The specimen was PBMCs, collected at disease progression, from a patient treated with ibrutinib. The receptors shown here come from a human donor with chronic lymphocytic leukemia.

V usage is TRBV7-9 and J usage is TRBJ1-1, with D possibly TRBD1 on 6 matching bases. The V gene's germline CDR1 is SEHNR and CDR2 FQNEAQ (reference sequence). CDR3 length equals 15 residues. V dropped 5 bases and J dropped 0 bases, with 13 bases sitting between them. The CDR3 here is CASSVDSSMNTEAFF. CDR3 bases: TGTGCCAGCAGCGTGGACAGCTCCATGAACACTGAAGCTTTCTTT.

The chain is built from TRBV27 and TRBJ2-1, with 8 bases matching TRBD2. The CDR3 sequence is 16 residues long. V shed 6 bases, J shed 1 base, and the junction held 8 bases outside the gene matches. Germline loops: CDR1 MNHEY, CDR2 SMNVEV (reference sequence). This chain's CDR3 is CASSKILAASYNEQFF. The CDR3, as DNA: TGTGCCAGCAGCAAGATACTAGCGGCGTCCTACAATGAGCAGTTCTTC.

The rearrangement links TRBV28 to TRBJ2-3; TRBD1 is a possible D gene (6 bases). Germline CDR1 reads MDHEN; CDR2 reads SYDVKM. This CDR3 is built from 16 residues. Trimming stripped 5 bases from V and 2 bases from J, with 17 bases between. CDR3 coding DNA: TGTGCCAGCAGTGGGGGACACCGAAGGAACACAGATACGCAGTATTTT. It encodes CASSGGHRRNTDTQYF.

This chain uses TRBV19 with TRBJ1-2; the D is unclear. V was trimmed by 5 bases and J by 2 bases, leaving 6 bases between them. The CDR3 runs to 12 residues. Germline CDR1 is LNHDA and CDR2 is SQIVND (reference sequence). The CDR3 bases are TGTGCCAGTAGTCGGATCAACTATGGCTACACCTTC. Translation gives CASSRINYGYTF.

The gene calls are TRBV7-9 and TRBJ2-4, with 10 positions matching TRBD1. V lost 6 bases to trimming and J lost 5 bases; unmatched junction nucleotides: 7. CDR1 is SEHNR and CDR2 is FQNEAQ in the germline V gene (reference sequence). This CDR3 region has 15 residues. The CDR3 protein is CASRARTGGENIQYF. For the CDR3, the DNA is TGTGCCAGCAGGGCCAGGACAGGGGGAGAAAACATTCAGTACTTC.